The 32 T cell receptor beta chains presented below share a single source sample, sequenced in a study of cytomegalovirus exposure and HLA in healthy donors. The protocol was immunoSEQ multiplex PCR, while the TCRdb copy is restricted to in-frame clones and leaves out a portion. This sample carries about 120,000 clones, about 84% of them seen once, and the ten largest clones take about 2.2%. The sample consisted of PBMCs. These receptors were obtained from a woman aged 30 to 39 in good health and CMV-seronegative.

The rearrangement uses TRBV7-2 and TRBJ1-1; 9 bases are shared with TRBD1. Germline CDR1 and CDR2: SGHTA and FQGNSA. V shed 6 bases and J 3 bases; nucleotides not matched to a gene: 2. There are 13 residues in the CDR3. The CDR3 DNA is TGTGCCAGCAGACGGGACAGGGACACTGAAGCTTTCTTT. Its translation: CASRRDRDTEAFF.

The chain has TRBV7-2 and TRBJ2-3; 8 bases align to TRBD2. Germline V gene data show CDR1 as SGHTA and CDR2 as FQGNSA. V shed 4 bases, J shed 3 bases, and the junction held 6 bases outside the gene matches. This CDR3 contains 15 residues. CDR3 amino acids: CASSSQRGITDTQYF. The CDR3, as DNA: TGTGCCAGCAGCTCCCAGCGGGGGATAACAGATACGCAGTATTTT.

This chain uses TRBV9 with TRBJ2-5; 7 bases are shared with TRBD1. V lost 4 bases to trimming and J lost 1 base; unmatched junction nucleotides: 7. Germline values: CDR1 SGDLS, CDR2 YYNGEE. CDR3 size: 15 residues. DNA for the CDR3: TGTGCCAGCAGCCTTAACGACAGGGCCCAAGAGACCCAGTACTTC. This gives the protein CASSLNDRAQETQYF. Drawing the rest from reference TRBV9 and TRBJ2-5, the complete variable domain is DSGVTQTPKHLITATGQRVTLRCSPRSGDLSVYWYQQSLDQGLQFLIQYYNGEERAKGNILERFSAQQFPDLHSELNLSSLELGDSALYFCASSLNDRAQETQYFGPGTRLLVL.

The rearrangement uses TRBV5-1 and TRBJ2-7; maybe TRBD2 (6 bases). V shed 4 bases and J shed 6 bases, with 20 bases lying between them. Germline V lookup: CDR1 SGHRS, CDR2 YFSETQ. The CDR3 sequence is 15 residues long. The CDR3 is CASSQIRLGSGEQYF. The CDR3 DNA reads TGCGCCAGCAGCCAAATCCGACTAGGGTCGGGCGAGCAGTACTTC.

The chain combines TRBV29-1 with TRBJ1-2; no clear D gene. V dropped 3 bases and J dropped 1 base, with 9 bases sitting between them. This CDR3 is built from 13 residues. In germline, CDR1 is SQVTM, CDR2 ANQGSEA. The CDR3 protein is CSVEGRDNYGYTF. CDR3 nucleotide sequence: TGCAGCGTTGAGGGGAGGGATAACTATGGCTACACCTTC. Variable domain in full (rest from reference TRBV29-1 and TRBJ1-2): SAVISQKPSRDICQRGTSLTIQCQVDSQVTMMFWYRQQPGQSLTLIATANQGSEATYESGFVIDKFPISRPNLTFSTLTVSNMSPEDSSIYLCSVEGRDNYGYTFGSGTRLTVV.

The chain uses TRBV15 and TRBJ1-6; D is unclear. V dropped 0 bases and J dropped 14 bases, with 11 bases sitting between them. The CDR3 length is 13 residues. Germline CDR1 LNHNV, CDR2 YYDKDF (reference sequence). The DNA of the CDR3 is TGTGCCACCAGCAGAGATCGCATTGGCACCCTCCACTTT. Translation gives CATSRDRIGTLHF.

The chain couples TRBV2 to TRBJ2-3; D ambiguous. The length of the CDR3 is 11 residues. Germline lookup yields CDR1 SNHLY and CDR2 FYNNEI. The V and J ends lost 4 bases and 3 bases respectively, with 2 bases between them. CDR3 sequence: CASSATDTQYF. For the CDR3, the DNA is TGTGCCAGCAGTGCTACAGATACGCAGTATTTT.

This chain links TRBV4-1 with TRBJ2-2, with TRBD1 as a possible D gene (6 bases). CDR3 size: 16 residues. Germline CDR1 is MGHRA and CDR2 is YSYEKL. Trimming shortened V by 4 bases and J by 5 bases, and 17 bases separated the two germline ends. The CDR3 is CASSLAGTRETGELFF. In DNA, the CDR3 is TGCGCCAGCAGCCTAGCCGGGACAAGGGAAACCGGGGAGCTGTTTTTT.

CDR3 loop: CASSLLQGSDEKLFF. For the CDR3, the DNA is TGTGCCAGTAGTCTTTTGCAGGGGAGCGATGAAAAACTGTTTTTT. The chain couples TRBV19 to TRBJ1-4; possible D gene TRBD1, 6 bases. Deletions cut 5 bases from V and 6 bases from J, with 16 bases between. CDR1 LNHDA and CDR2 SQIVND come from the germline V gene (reference sequence). There are 15 residues in the CDR3. The complete variable domain, with remaining parts taken from reference TRBV19 and TRBJ1-4, reads DGGITQSPKYLFRKEGQNVTLSCEQNLNHDAMYWYRQDPGQGLRLIYYSQIVNDFQKGDIAEGYSVSREKKESFPLTVTSAQKNPTAFYLCASSLLQGSDEKLFFGSGTQLSVL.

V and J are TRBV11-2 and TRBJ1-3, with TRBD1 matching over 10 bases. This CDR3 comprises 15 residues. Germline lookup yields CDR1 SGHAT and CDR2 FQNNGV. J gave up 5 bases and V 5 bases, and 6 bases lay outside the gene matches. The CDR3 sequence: CASSTDRGLRNTIYF. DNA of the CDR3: TGTGCCAGCAGCACCGACAGGGGGCTTCGAAACACCATATATTTT. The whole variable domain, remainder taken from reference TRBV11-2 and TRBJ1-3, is EAGVAQSPRYKIIEKRQSVAFWCNPISGHATLYWYQQILGQGPKLLIQFQNNGVVDDSQLPKDRFSAERLKGVDSTLKIQPAKLEDSAVYLCASSTDRGLRNTIYFGEGSWLTVV.

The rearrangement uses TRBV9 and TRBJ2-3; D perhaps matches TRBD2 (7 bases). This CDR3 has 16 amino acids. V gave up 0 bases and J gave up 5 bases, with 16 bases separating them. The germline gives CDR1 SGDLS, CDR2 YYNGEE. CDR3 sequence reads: CASSVEVGGGRDTQYF. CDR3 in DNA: TGTGCCAGCAGCGTAGAAGTAGGGGGGGGCAGAGATACGCAGTATTTT.

CDR3 residues: CASSPRDRGSTEAFF. CDR3 in DNA: TGTGCCAGCAGTCCCCGGGACAGGGGGTCCACTGAAGCTTTCTTT. The chain has TRBV27 and TRBJ1-1, with 11 positions matching TRBD1. Germline lookup yields CDR1 MNHEY and CDR2 SMNVEV (reference sequence). Germline trimming cut 5 bases from V and 4 bases from J; bases unmatched to any gene: 6. The CDR3 sequence is 15 residues long.

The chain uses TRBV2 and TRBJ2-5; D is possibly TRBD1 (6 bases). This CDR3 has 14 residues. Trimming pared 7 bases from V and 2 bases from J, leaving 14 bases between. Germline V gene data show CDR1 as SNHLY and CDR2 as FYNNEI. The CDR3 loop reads CASTSGATQETQYF. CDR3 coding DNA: TGTGCCAGCACATCAGGGGCCACGCAAGAGACCCAGTACTTC.

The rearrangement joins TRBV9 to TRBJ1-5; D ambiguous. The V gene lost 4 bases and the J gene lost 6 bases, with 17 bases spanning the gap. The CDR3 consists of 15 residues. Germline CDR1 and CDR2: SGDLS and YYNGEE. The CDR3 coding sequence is TGTGCCAGCAGCCCCTTTGGGGAGGATGCTCAGCCCCAGCATTTT. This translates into CASSPFGEDAQPQHF.

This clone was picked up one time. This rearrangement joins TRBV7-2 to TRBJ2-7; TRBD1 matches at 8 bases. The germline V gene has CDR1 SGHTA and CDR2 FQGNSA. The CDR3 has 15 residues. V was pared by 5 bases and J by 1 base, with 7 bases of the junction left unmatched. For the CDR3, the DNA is TGTGCCAGCAGCGCGCTTTACAGGGGGTCCTACGAGCAGTACTTC. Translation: CASSALYRGSYEQYF.

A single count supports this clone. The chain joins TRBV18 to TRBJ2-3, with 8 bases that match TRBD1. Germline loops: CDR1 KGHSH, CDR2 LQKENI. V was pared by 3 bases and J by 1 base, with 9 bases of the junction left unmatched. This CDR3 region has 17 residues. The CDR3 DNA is TGTGCCAGCTCACCCGGGACAGGAATCGCGGGCACAGATACGCAGTATTTT. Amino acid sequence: CASSPGTGIAGTDTQYF. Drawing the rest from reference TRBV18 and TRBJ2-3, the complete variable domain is NAGVMQNPRHLVRRRGQEARLRCSPMKGHSHVYWYRQLPEEGLKFMVYLQKENIIDESGMPKERFSAEFPKEGPSILRIQQVVRGDSAAYFCASSPGTGIAGTDTQYFGPGTRLTVL.

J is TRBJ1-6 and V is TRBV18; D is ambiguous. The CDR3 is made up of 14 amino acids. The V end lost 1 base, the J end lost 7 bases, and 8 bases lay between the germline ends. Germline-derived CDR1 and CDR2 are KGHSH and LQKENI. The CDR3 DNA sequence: TGTGCCAGCTCACCACTCGCGGAGAATTCACCCCTCCACTTT. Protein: CASSPLAENSPLHF.

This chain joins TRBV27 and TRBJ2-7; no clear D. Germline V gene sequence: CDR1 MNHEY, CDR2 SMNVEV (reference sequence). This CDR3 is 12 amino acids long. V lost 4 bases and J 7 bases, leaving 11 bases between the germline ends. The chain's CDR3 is CASSSETGEQYF. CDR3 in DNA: TGTGCCAGCAGTTCCGAGACGGGTGAGCAGTACTTC.

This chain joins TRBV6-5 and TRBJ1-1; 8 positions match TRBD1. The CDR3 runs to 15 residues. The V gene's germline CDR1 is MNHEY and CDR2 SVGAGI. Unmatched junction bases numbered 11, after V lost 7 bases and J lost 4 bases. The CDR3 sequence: CASIPWTGRSTEAFF. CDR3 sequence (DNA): TGTGCCAGCATTCCTTGGACAGGGAGGAGCACTGAAGCTTTCTTT.

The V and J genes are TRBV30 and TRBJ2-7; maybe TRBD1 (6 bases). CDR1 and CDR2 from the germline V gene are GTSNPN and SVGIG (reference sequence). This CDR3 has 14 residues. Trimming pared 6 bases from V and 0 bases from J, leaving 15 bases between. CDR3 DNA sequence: TGTGCCTGCGCAGAGGGACAACCCTCCTACGAGCAGTACTTC. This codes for CACAEGQPSYEQYF.

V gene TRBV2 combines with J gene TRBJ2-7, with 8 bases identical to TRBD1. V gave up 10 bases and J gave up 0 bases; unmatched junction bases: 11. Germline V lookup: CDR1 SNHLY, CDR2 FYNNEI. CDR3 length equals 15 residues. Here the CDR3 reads CANKKETGGSYEQYF. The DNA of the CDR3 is TGTGCCAACAAAAAGGAAACAGGGGGCTCCTACGAGCAGTACTTC.

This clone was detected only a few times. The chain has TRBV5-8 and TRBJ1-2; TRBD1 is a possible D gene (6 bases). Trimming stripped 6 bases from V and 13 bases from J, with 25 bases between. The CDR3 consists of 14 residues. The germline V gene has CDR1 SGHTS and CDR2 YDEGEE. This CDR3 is CASTYLTGQGKATF. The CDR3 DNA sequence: TGTGCCAGCACCTACCTGACAGGCCAGGGGAAAGCCACCTTC.

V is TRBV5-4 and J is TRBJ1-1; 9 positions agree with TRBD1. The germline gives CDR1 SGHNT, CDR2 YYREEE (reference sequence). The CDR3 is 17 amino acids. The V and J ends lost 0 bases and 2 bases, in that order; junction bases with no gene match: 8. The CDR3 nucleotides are TGTGCCAGCAGCTTGGGTATAGGGACAGGGATTAACACTGAAGCTTTCTTT. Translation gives CASSLGIGTGINTEAFF.

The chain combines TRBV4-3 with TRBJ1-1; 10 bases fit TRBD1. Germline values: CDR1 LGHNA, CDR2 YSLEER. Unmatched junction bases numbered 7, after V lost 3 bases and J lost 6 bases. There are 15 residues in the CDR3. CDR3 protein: CASSHGTGTGAEAFF. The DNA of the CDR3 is TGCGCCAGCAGCCACGGTACCGGGACAGGGGCTGAAGCTTTCTTT.

CDR3 residues: CASSSLPGDEQYF. CDR3 sequence (DNA): TGTGCCAGCAGTTCACTACCCGGGGACGAGCAGTACTTC. The chain links TRBV6-5 to TRBJ2-7, with D tentatively TRBD2 (5 bases). Between the trimmed V and J ends, which lost 4 bases and 5 bases, there was a span of 12 bases. In germline, CDR1 is MNHEY, CDR2 SVGAGI. The CDR3 runs to 13 residues.

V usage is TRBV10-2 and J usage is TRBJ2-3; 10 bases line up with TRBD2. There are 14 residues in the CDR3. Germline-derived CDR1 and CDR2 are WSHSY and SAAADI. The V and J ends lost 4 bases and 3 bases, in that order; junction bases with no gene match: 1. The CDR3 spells CASSGTSGTDTQYF. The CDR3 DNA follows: TGCGCCAGCAGTGGGACTAGCGGAACAGATACGCAGTATTTT.

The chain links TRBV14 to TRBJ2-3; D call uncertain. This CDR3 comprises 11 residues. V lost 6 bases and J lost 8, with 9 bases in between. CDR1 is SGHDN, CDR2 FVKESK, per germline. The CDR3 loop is CASSPLSTQYF. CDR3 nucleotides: TGTGCCAGCAGTCCCCTCAGTACGCAGTATTTT.

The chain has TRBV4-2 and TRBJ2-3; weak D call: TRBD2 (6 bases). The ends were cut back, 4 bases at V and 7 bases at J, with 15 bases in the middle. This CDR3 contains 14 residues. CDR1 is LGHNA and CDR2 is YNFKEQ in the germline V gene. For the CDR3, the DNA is TGTGCCAGCAGCCTGCGGGGCGAGGCTCATACGCAGTATTTT. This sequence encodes CASSLRGEAHTQYF.

The CDR3 DNA is TGTGCCAGCAGTATGGACAGGGGTCAATCCTACGAGCAGTACTTC. It yields the protein CASSMDRGQSYEQYF. The rearrangement uses TRBV6-5 and TRBJ2-7; the match to TRBD1 covers 9 bases. There are 15 residues in the CDR3. Germline values: CDR1 MNHEY, CDR2 SVGAGI. V was clipped by 5 bases and J by 1 base; unmatched bases: 6.

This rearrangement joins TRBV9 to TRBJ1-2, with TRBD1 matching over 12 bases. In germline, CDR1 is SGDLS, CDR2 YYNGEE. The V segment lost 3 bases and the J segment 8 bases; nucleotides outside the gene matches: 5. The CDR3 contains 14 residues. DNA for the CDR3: TGTGCCAGCAGCGGCCGGGACAGGGGGCGCGGCTACACCTTC. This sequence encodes CASSGRDRGRGYTF.

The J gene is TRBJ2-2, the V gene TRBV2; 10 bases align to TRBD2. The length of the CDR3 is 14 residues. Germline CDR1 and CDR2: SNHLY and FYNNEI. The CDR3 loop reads CVCLAGVNTGELFF. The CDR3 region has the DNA TGTGTGTGCCTAGCGGGGGTGAACACCGGGGAGCTGTTTTTT.

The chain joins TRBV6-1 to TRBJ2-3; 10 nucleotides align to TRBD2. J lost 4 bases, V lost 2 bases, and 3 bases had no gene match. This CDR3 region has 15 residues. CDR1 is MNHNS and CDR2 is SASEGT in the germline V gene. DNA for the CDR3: TGTGCCAGCAGTGAAAGCGGGGGGGCTCCAGATACGCAGTATTTT. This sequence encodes CASSESGGAPDTQYF.